The rows below give T cell receptor beta chains drawn from one sample of a study of T cell responses to AZD1222 COVID-19 vaccine. TCRdb keeps only in-frame clones here, not all; method: immunoSEQ multiplex PCR. The sample carries about 88,000 clones, about 90% recorded once. Sequenced here: peripheral blood, sampled on day 0 of MenACWY control vaccination. Every receptor here comes from an adult in good health. Each CDR3 is given with its conserved first and last residue. D genes are given only for firm matches. Not all rows give a size; the values are once, few, many and, for expanded clones, a class.

v_call	clone_size	j_call	d_call	cdr3_aa	cdr3_nt
TRBV6-5	few	TRBJ1-3	NA	CASSYSVLSEGNTIYF	TGTGCCAGCAGTTACTCGGTACTGTCGGAGGGAAACACCATATATTTT
TRBV6-2/TRBV6-3	NA	TRBJ2-7	TRBD2	CASRYTLAGGLYEQYF	TGTGCCAGCAGATACACCCTTGCGGGAGGGTTGTACGAGCAGTACTTC
TRBV9	NA	TRBJ1-1	NA	CASSVAFGRNTEAFF	TGTGCCAGCAGCGTAGCCTTCGGACGGAACACTGAAGCTTTCTTT
TRBV6-6	NA	TRBJ2-2	NA	CASVRGGTGELFF	TGTGCCAGCGTCAGGGGTGGGACCGGGGAGCTGTTTTTT
TRBV5-1	NA	TRBJ2-5	NA	CASSVVQGQETQYF	TGCGCCAGCAGCGTGGTGCAGGGCCAAGAGACCCAGTACTTC
TRBV2	NA	TRBJ2-6	NA	CASSMGLTGANVLTF	TGTGCCAGCAGTATGGGCCTTACTGGGGCCAACGTCCTGACTTTC
TRBV18	once	TRBJ2-5	NA	CASSRDDQETQYF	TGTGCCAGCTCACGGGACGACCAAGAGACCCAGTACTTC
TRBV24-1	NA	TRBJ2-1	NA	CATSESGTPNEQFF	TGTGCCACCAGTGAATCCGGGACTCCGAATGAGCAGTTCTTC
TRBV5-1	NA	TRBJ1-1	NA	CASSLEGENTEAFF	TGCGCCAGCAGCTTGGAGGGGGAGAACACTGAAGCTTTCTTT
TRBV29-1	NA	TRBJ1-5	NA	CSPSSGTEYSQPQHF	TGCAGCCCCTCCTCCGGGACGGAGTACAGTCAGCCCCAGCATTTT
TRBV28	NA	TRBJ1-3	NA	CASSLGRGNTIYF	TGTGCCAGCAGCTTAGGTCGGGGAAACACCATATATTTT
TRBV6-5	NA	TRBJ1-1	NA	CASSYRGVGRLTEAFF	TGTGCCAGCAGTTACCGAGGAGTGGGGCGCCTCACTGAAGCTTTCTTT
TRBV5-1	NA	TRBJ1-3	NA	CASSWGSEGNTIYF	TGCGCCAGCAGCTGGGGATCGGAAGGAAACACCATATATTTT
TRBV20-1	NA	TRBJ1-5	NA	CSASWGEMSNQPQHF	TGCAGTGCTAGTTGGGGGGAGATGAGCAATCAGCCCCAGCATTTT
TRBV4-3	NA	TRBJ2-6	NA	CASSQESTDFSGANVLTF	TGCGCCAGCAGCCAAGAATCCACGGACTTTTCTGGGGCCAACGTCCTGACTTTC
TRBV2	NA	TRBJ2-5	NA	CASSAGRRETQYF	TGTGCCAGCAGCGCCGGTAGACGGGAGACCCAGTACTTC
TRBV5-1	NA	TRBJ2-5	TRBD2	CASSFASGGQETQYF	TGCGCCAGCAGCTTTGCTAGCGGGGGACAAGAGACCCAGTACTTC
TRBV24-1	NA	TRBJ1-1	NA	CATSDPNGGDTEAFF	TGTGCCACCAGTGACCCAAACGGGGGGGACACTGAAGCTTTCTTT